This T cell receptor (beta chain) emerged from a study of blood T cell repertoires in COVID-19. Profiling relied on immunoSEQ multiplex PCR, and the TCRdb table lists in-frame clones only, not all of them. The table lists around 140,000 clones, roughly 87% of them singletons, with approximately 4.3% in the top ten. The CDR3 is made up of 20 amino acids. V lost 3 bases, J lost 5 bases, and 19 bases stayed unmatched. The germline CDR1 and CDR2 sequences are SGHRS and YFSETQ. The sequence derives from a woman aged 40 to 50 who had been exposed to COVID-19. The V call is TRBV5-1, the J call TRBJ2-5, with 13 bases fitting TRBD2. The sample consisted of PBMCs or T cells enriched from blood (not recorded which). In DNA form, the CDR3 reads TGCGCCAGCAGCTCGTATGCCCGACTAGCGGGGGGACTTGTGTTTGAGACCCAGTACTTC. This sequence encodes CASSSYARLAGGLVFETQYF.